A selection of T cell receptor beta chains follows, all from one sample in a study of patients and donors after allogeneic stem cell transplantation. MiXCR was run by TCRdb on the RT-PCR reads, yielding one entry per CDR3 protein. The table records roughly 940,000 distinct CDR3 sequences, under 20% of them present only once. The sequencing sample was made of blood, either unsorted or a sorted T cell fraction (not recorded which). The receptor set was obtained from a human donor who was either an allogeneic HSCT recipient or a stem cell or donor lymphocyte infusion donor (not recorded which). It is not recorded whose cells these are; they may come from a transplant donor. The CDR3 runs from the conserved cysteine through the conserved F or W. The D gene is left open where the match is weak. Clone size is stated in some rows and not others, as once, few, many or a class when expanded.

size	V	D	J	DNA	CDR3
.	TRBV19	TRBD2	TRBJ2-1	TGTGCCAGTAGTATCTTCCTTAGCGGGGGGGCCTATGGGCAGTTCTTC	CASSIFLSGGAYGQFF
.	TRBV7-6	TRBD2	TRBJ2-3	TGTGCCAGCAGAGTAACGGGACTAAGAAGCACAGATACGCAGTATTTT	CASRVTGLRSTDTQYF
few	TRBV6-5	.	TRBJ2-2	TGTGCCAGCAGTTACTCACCCCTGTTCGGGGAGCTGTTTTTT	CASSYSPLFGELFF
few	TRBV7-2	TRBD1	TRBJ1-5	TGTGCCAGCAGCTCCAGACAGGGAAACAATCAGCCCCAGCATTTT	CASSSRQGNNQPQHF
.	TRBV2	.	TRBJ1-2	TGTGCCAGCAGTTTAACTGGCAGGGGTGACTATGGCTACACCTTC	CASSLTGRGDYGYTF
.	TRBV5-1	.	TRBJ1-4	TGCGCCAGCAGCTTGGGCAGTAATAATGAAAAACTGTTTTTT	CASSLGSNNEKLFF
many	TRBV12-3/TRBV12-4	TRBD1	TRBJ2-2	TGTGCCAGCAGTGGCAGGGGGCGCACCGGGGAGCTGTTTTTT	CASSGRGRTGELFF
few	TRBV4-3	TRBD1	TRBJ2-2	TGCGCCAGCAGCCAAGGAATAACAGGGACAGGGTTTTTGAGGGGGGAGCTGTTTTTT	CASSQGITGTGFLRGELFF
.	TRBV25-1	.	TRBJ2-7	TGTGCCAGCAGTGAATGGCAGAATCTCTACGAGCAGTACTTC	CASSEWQNLYEQYF
few	TRBV29-1	.	TRBJ2-1	TGCAGCGTTGAAGAGGGTCTCGAGCAGTTCTTC	CSVEEGLEQFF
few	TRBV7-2	.	TRBJ1-4	TGTGCCAGCAGAAAAGACCGGGGGATTAATGAAAAACTGTTTTTT	CASRKDRGINEKLFF
.	TRBV4-1	.	TRBJ1-1	TGCGCCAGCAGCCACCAACCTAGGAACACTGAAGCTTTCTTT	CASSHQPRNTEAFF
many	TRBV20-1	TRBD1	TRBJ1-2	TGCAGTGCTAGTTGGCGGACAGGGGACGGCTACACCTTC	CSASWRTGDGYTF
many	TRBV12-3/TRBV12-4	TRBD2	TRBJ2-5	TGTGCCAGCAGTCATAAAGCTAGCGGGAGAGAAATGTGGGAGACCCAGTACTTC	CASSHKASGREMWETQYF
.	TRBV5-1	.	TRBJ2-5	TGCGCCAGCAGCTTCCGACGAGGAGAGACCCAGTACTTC	CASSFRRGETQYF
few	TRBV12-3/TRBV12-4	TRBD2	TRBJ2-7	TGTGCCAGCAGTGCTCTAGCGGGCCGTGTAGGGGAGCAGTACTTC	CASSALAGRVGEQYF
few	TRBV20-1	.	TRBJ2-7	TGCAGTGCTAGCCCCGGGACACCAAGTTCCTACGAGCAGTACTTC	CSASPGTPSSYEQYF
few	TRBV11-2	.	TRBJ2-3	TGTGCCAGCAGCGGGGGGCGAGGGGTGCGAGATACGCAGTATTTT	CASSGGRGVRDTQYF
.	TRBV7-9	.	TRBJ2-7	TGTGCCAGCAGCTTTGGTCTCCAGGGGACCTACGAGCAGTACTTC	CASSFGLQGTYEQYF
few	TRBV11-3	TRBD2	TRBJ2-3	TGTGCCAGCAGCTCCGCGGCGGGGGAAGTGTGGCGAGATACGCAGTATTTT	CASSSAAGEVWRDTQYF
few	TRBV20-1	.	TRBJ1-5	TGCAGTGCTAGAGACACTCCCGGACATTTAGGTCAGCCCCAGCATTTT	CSARDTPGHLGQPQHF
.	TRBV19	.	TRBJ1-1	TGTGCCAGTAGTGCGCAGAGTGAAGCTTTCTTT	CASSAQSEAFF
few	TRBV20-1	TRBD1	TRBJ2-1	TGCAGTGCCTCGGGGAGGACAGGGCCTTACAATGAGCAGTTCTTC	CSASGRTGPYNEQFF
.	TRBV27	.	TRBJ2-5	TGTGCCAGCAGTTCCGACGGGTTCCGAAGGGAGACCCAGTACTTC	CASSSDGFRRETQYF
many	TRBV25-1	.	TRBJ2-1	TGTGCCAGCAGTGTGGCGCCTCCAGAAAGGGGAAGCTCCTACAATGAGCAGTTCTTC	CASSVAPPERGSSYNEQFF
.	TRBV20-1	TRBD1	TRBJ2-2	TGCAGTGCAAAGGACAGGGTCACCGGGGAGCTGTTTTTT	CSAKDRVTGELFF
.	TRBV5-5	.	TRBJ1-1	TGTGCCAGCAGCTTGCAAGGGGCCCGATTGGATGAAGCTTTCTTT	CASSLQGARLDEAFF
.	TRBV18	TRBD2	TRBJ2-1	TGTGCCAGCTCACCACCGCAGTCAAGGACTAGCGTGGATGAGCAGTTCTTC	CASSPPQSRTSVDEQFF
few	TRBV11-2	TRBD1	TRBJ2-5	TGTGCCAGCAGCCGATGGACAGGGGGAGACCGGGATGTATACTTC	CASSRWTGGDRDVYF
few	TRBV7-6	TRBD2	TRBJ2-3	TGTGCCAGCAGCTTAGGTAGCGGGAGTCCCACAGATACGCAGTATTTT	CASSLGSGSPTDTQYF
.	TRBV30	TRBD1	TRBJ2-2	TGTGCCTGGAGACGACAGGGAAGTAACACCGGGGAGCTGTTTTTT	CAWRRQGSNTGELFF
few	TRBV7-9	.	TRBJ2-3	TGTGCCAGCAGCCTCCCAGGAGGGGTAGATACGCAGTATTTT	CASSLPGGVDTQYF
few	TRBV5-1	TRBD2	TRBJ2-5	TGCGCCAGCAGCAACACAAGACTAGCGAGGGGTGGGGAGACCCAGTACTTC	CASSNTRLARGGETQYF
few	TRBV9	TRBD2	TRBJ2-7	TGTGCCAGCAGCGTAGGGGGACTAGTAGCCGAGCAGTACTTC	CASSVGGLVAEQYF
many	TRBV5-1	.	TRBJ2-7	TGCGCCAGCTCCCGAGAGGGTGGCGGCAGATACGAGCAGTACTTC	CASSREGGGRYEQYF
few	TRBV7-9	.	TRBJ2-7	TGTGCCAGCAGCTTACACGCGTACTCCCTTACCTACGAGCAGTACTTC	CASSLHAYSLTYEQYF
many	TRBV12-3/TRBV12-4	TRBD1	TRBJ1-1	TGTGCCAGCAGGGAGACAGGGTCGCGGACTGAAGCTTTCTTT	CASRETGSRTEAFF
.	TRBV20-1	TRBD2	TRBJ2-3	TGCAGTGTCTCGACTAGCGCGAGCACAGATACGCAGTATTTT	CSVSTSASTDTQYF
few	TRBV20-1	.	TRBJ2-5	TGCAGTGCTCCCCTCTATAGGAAAGGAAAGGAGACCCAGTACTTC	CSAPLYRKGKETQYF
.	TRBV5-1	TRBD1	TRBJ2-3	TGCGCCAGCAGCTCCTCCCTAGGGACAGGGTGGTATTTT	CASSSSLGTGWYF
.	TRBV28	TRBD2	TRBJ2-3	TGTGCCAGCAGTTTAAGAACGGGAGGGCCCGTATCTGATACGCAGTATTTT	CASSLRTGGPVSDTQYF
.	TRBV5-1	TRBD1	TRBJ2-1	TGCGCCAGCTTGGGACAGGGCATCAATGAGCAGTTCTTC	CASLGQGINEQFF
few	TRBV30	TRBD2	TRBJ2-1	TGTGCCTGGAGGCTGGGACTAGGTAATGAGCAGTTCTTC	CAWRLGLGNEQFF
.	TRBV7-6	.	TRBJ1-5	TGTGCCGTCGGGGGAGCCAGTCAGCCCCAGCATTTT	CAVGGASQPQHF
.	TRBV5-1	.	TRBJ1-2	TGCGCCAGCAGCTACTCAGATGTTTTTGGCTACACCTTC	CASSYSDVFGYTF
.	TRBV27	.	TRBJ1-5	TGTGCCAGCAGTTTAGTACCGGAAAGGCAGCCCCAGCATTTT	CASSLVPERQPQHF
.	TRBV7-2	.	TRBJ2-2	TGTGCCAGCAGCCCAACGGGGTACACCGGGGAGCTGTTTTTT	CASSPTGYTGELFF
.	TRBV30	.	TRBJ2-7	TGTGCCTGGACGCAGGGGACTCGAAATCGACACGAGCAGTACTTC	CAWTQGTRNRHEQYF
.	TRBV20-1	.	TRBJ1-1	TGCAGTGCTAGTCCCACAGCACGGGCGATGAACACTGAAGCTTTCTTT	CSASPTARAMNTEAFF
.	TRBV9	TRBD1	TRBJ2-5	TGTGCCAGCAGCGTAGACCCCGGGACAGGGGAGACCCAGTACTTC	CASSVDPGTGETQYF
few	TRBV5-6	.	TRBJ1-2	TGTGCCAGCACCATATTACACAGGTCCTATGGCTACACCTTC	CASTILHRSYGYTF
few	TRBV3-1	TRBD2	TRBJ2-3	TGTGCCAGCAGCCCCCGCGGGAGGACCACAGATACGCAGTATTTT	CASSPRGRTTDTQYF
.	TRBV30	TRBD2	TRBJ2-3	TGTGCCTGGAGTACGGGGGAGGGTACAGATACGCAGTATTTT	CAWSTGEGTDTQYF